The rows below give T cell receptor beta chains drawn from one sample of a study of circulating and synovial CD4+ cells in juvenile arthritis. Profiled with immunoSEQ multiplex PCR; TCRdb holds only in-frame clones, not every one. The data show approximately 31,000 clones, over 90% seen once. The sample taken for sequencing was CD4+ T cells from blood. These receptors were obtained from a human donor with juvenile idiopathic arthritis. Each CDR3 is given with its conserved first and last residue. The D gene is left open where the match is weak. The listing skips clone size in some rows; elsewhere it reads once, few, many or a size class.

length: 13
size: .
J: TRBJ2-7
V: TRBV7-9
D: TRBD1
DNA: TGTGCCAGCAGCTTGGACAGGGTTTCCGAGCAGTACTTC
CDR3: CASSLDRVSEQYF

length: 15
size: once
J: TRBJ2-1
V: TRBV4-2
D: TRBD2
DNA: TGTGCCAGCAGCCAACTTAGCGGGCTTCGCCATGAGCAGTTCTTC
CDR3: CASSQLSGLRHEQFF

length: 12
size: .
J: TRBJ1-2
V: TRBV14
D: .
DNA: TGTGCCAGCAGCCAACTCAAGCGGGGCTACACCTTC
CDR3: CASSQLKRGYTF

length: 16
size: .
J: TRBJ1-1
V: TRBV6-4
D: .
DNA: TGTGCCAGCAGTCCCCATCGCGGGGCCACGAACACTGAAGCTTTCTTT
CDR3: CASSPHRGATNTEAFF

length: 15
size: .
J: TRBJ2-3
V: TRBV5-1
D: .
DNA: TGCGCCAGCAGCTTGGAGATTAGCGGCACAGATACGCAGTATTTT
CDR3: CASSLEISGTDTQYF

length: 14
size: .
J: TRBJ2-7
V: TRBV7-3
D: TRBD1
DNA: TGTGCCAGCAGCCCACGCGACAGGGCCTACGAGCAGTACTTC
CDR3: CASSPRDRAYEQYF

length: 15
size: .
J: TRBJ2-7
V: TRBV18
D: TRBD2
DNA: TGTGCCAGCTCACCCTGGACTAGCGGGAGCTACGAGCAGTACTTC
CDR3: CASSPWTSGSYEQYF

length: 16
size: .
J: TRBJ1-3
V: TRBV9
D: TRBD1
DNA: TGTGCCAGCAGCGAACGGACAGGGCTCTCTGGAAACACCATATATTTT
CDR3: CASSERTGLSGNTIYF

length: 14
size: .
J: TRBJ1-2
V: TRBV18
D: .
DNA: TGTGCCAGCTCACCAGAACCCCAGGGCTATGGCTACACCTTC
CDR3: CASSPEPQGYGYTF

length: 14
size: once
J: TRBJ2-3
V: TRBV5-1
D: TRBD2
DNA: TGCGCCAGCAGCTTGTTGTGGGGGGGAGATACGCAGTATTTT
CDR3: CASSLLWGGDTQYF

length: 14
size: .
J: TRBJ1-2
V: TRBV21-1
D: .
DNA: TGTGCCAGCAGGAGGGACAGGGGAAACTATGGCTACACCTTC
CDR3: CASRRDRGNYGYTF